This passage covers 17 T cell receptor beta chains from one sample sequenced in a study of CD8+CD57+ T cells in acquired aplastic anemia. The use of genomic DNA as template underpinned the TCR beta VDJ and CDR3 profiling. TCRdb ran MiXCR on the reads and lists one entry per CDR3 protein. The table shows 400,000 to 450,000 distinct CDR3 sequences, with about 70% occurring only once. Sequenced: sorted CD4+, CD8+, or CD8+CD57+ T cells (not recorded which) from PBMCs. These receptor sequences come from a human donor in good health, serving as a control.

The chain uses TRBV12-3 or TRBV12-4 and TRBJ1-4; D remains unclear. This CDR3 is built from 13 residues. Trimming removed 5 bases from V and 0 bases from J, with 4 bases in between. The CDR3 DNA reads TGTGCCAGCAGTCGAGCAACTAATGAAAAACTGTTTTTT. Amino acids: CASSRATNEKLFF.

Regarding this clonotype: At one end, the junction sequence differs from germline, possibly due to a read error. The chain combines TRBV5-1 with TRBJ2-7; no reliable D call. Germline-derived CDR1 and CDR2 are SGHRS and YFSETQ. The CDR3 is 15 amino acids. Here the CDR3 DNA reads TGTGCCAGTAGCATAGATCGAAACACGGACCACGAGCAGTACTTC. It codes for CASSIDRNTDHEQYF.

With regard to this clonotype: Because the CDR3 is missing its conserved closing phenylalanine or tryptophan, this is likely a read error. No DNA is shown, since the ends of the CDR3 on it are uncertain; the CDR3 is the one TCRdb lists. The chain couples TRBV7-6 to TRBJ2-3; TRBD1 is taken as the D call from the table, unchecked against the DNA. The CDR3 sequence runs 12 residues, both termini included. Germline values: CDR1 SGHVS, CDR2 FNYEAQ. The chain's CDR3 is CASSYGGDTGEL.

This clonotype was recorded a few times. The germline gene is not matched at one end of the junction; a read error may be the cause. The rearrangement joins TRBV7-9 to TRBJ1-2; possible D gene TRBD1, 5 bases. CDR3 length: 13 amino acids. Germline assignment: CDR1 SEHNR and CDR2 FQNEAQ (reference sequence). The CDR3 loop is CASSLRQGDGHTF. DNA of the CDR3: TGTGCCAGCAGCTTAAGGCAGGGAGATGGCCACACCTTC. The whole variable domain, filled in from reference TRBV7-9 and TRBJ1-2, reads DTGVSQNPRHKITKRGQNVTFRCDPISEHNRLYWYRQTLGQGPEFLTYFQNEAQLEKSRLLSDRFSAERPKGSFSTLEIQRTEQGDSAMYLCASSLRQGDGHTFGSGTRLTVV.

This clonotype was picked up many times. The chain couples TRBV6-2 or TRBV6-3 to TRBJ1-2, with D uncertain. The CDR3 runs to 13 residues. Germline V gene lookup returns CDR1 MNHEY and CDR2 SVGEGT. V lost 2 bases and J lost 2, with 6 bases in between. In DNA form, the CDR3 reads TGTGCCAGCAGTTACCTAAGGAACTATGGCTACACCTTC. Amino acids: CASSYLRNYGYTF.

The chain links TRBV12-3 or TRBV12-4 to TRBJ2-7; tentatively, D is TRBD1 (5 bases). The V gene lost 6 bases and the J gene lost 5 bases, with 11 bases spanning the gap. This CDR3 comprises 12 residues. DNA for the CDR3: TGTGCCAGCAGCCCAGGGCCGAACGAGCAGTACTTC. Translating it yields CASSPGPNEQYF.

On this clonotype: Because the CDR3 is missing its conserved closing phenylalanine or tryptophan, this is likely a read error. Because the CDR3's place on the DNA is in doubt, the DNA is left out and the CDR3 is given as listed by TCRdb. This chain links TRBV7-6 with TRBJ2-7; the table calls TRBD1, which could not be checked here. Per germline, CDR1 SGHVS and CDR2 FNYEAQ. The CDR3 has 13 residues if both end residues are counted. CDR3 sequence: CASSLEGVTQYFL.

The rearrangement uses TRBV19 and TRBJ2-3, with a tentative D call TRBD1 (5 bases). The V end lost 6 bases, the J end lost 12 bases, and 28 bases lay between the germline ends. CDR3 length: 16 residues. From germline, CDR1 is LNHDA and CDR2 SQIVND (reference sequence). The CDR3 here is CASSENQGYHNHPQYF. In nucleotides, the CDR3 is TGTGCCAGTAGCGAGAACCAGGGATATCACAATCATCCCCAGTATTTT.

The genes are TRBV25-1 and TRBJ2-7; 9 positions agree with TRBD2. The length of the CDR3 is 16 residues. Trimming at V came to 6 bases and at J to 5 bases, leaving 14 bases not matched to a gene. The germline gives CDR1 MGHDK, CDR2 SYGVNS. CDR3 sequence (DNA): TGTGCCAGCAGCGAGTGGGGGCGGGGGGGCCAAGACGAGCAGTACTTC. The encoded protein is CASSEWGRGGQDEQYF.

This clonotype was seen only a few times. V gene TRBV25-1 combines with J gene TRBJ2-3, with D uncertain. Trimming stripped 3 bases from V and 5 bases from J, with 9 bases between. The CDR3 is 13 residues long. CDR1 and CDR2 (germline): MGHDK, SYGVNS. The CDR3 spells CASSDNMGDTQYF. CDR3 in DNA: TGTGCCAGCAGTGATAATATGGGAGATACGCAGTATTTT.

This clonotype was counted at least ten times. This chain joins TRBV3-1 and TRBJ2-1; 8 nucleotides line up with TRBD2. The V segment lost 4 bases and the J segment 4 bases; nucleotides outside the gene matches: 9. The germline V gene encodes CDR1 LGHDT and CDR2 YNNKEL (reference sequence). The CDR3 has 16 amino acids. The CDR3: CASSRRGGFAYNEQFF. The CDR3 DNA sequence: TGTGCCAGCAGCCGACGGGGGGGCTTCGCTTACAATGAGCAGTTCTTC.

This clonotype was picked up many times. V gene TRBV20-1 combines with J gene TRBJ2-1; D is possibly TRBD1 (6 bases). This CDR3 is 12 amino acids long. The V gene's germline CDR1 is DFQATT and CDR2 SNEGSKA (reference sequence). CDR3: CSHRESLNEQFF. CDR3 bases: TGCAGCCACAGGGAATCCCTTAATGAGCAGTTCTTC.

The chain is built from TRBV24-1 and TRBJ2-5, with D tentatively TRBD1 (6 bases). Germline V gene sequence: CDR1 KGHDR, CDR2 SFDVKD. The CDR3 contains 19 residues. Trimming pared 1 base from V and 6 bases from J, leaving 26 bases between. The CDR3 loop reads CATSDFAQGSEQDSKTQYF. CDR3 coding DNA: TGTGCCACCAGTGATTTCGCGCAGGGGAGCGAGCAAGATTCGAAGACCCAGTACTTC.

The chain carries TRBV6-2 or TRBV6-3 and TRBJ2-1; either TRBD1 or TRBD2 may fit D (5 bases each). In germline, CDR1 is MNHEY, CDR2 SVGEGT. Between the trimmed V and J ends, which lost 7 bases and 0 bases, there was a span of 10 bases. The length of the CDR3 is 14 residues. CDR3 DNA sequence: TGTGCCAGCACCGGGGCGAGCTCCTACAATGAGCAGTTCTTC. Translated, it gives CASTGASSYNEQFF.

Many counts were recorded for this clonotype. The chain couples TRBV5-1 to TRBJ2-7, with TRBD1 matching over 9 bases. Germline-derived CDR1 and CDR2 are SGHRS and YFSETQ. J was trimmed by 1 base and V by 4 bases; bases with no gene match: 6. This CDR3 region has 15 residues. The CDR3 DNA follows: TGCGCCAGCAGCCCGAGACAGGGGGGATCCTACGAGCAGTACTTC. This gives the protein CASSPRQGGSYEQYF.

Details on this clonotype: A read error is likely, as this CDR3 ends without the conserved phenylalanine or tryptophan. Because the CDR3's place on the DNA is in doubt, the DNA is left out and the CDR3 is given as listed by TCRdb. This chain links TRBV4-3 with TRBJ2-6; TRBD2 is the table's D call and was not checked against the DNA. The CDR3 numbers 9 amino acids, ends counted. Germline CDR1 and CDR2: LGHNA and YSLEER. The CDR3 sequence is CASSQDMAL.

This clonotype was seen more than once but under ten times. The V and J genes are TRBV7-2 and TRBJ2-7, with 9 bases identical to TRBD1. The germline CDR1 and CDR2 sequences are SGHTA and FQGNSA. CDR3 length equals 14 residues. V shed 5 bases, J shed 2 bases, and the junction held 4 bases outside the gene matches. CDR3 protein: CASSQQGAAYEQYF. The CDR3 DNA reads TGTGCCAGCAGCCAACAGGGGGCTGCCTACGAGCAGTACTTC.